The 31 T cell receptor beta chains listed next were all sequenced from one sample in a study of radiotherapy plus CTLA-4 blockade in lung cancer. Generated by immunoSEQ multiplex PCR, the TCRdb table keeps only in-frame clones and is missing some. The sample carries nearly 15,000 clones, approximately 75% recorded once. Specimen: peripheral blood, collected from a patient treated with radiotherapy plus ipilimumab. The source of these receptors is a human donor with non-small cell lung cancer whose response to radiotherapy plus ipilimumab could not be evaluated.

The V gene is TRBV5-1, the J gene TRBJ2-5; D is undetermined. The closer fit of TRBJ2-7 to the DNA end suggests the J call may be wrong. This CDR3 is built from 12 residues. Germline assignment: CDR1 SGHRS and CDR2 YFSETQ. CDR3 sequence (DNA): TGCGCCAGCAGCTCGATCCCTTACGAGCAGTACTTC. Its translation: CASSSIPYEQYF.

Here the CDR3 reads CASGLVGGRRSTIYF. Written as DNA, the CDR3 is TGTGCTAGTGGTTTGGTAGGAGGGCGGAGGAGCACCATATATTTT. The chain couples TRBV12-5 to TRBJ1-3, with D unclear. Germline V CDR1 and CDR2: LGHNT, FRNRAP. Trimming pared 0 bases from V and 9 bases from J, leaving 15 bases between. The CDR3 has 15 amino acids.

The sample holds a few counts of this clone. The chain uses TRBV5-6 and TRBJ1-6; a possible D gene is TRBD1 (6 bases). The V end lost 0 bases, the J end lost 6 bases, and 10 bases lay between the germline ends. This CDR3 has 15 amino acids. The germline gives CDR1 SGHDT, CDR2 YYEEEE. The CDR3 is CASSLEKGVNSPLHF. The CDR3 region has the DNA TGTGCCAGCAGCTTGGAAAAGGGGGTTAATTCACCCCTCCACTTT.

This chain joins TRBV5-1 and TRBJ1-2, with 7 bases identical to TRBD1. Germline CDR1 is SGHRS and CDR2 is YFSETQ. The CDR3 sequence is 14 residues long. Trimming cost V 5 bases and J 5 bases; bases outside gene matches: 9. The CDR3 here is CASRSTGTEYGYTF. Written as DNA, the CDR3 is TGCGCCAGCAGATCTACCGGGACAGAGTATGGCTACACCTTC.

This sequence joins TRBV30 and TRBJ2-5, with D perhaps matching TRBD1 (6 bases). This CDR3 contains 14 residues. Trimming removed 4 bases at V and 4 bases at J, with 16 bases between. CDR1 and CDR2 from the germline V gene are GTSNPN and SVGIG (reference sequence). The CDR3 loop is CAWTIGSRGETQYF. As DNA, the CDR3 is TGTGCCTGGACTATAGGAAGCAGGGGAGAGACCCAGTACTTC.

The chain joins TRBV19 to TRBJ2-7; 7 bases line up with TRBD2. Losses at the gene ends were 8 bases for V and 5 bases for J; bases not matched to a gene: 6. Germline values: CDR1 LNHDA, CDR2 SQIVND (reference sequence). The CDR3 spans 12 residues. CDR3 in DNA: TGTGCCAGTGGCGGGGGAGGGAACGAGCAGTACTTC. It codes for CASGGGGNEQYF.

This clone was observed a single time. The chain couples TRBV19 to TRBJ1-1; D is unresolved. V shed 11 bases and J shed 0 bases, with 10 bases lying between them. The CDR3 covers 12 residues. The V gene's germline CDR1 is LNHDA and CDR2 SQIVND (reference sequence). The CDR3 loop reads CAVRSLNTEAFF. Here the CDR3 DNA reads TGTGCCGTCCGTAGTCTGAACACTGAAGCTTTCTTT.

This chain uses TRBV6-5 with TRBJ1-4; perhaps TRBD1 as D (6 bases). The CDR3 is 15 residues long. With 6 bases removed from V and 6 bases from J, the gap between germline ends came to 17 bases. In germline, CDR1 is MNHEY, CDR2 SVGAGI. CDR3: CASSPQGTRDEKLFF. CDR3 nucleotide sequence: TGTGCCAGCAGCCCCCAGGGGACACGAGATGAAAAACTGTTTTTT.

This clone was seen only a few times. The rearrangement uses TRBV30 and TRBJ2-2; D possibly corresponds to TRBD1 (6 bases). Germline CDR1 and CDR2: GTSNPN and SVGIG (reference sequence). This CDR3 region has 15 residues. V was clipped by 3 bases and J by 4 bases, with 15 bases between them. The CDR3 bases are TGTGCCTGGAGGGAACAGGGAATCGGCACCGGGGAGCTGTTTTTT. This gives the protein CAWREQGIGTGELFF.

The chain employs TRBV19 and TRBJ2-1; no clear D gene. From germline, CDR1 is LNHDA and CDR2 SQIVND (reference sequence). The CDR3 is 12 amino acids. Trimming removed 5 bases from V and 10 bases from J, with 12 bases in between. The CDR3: CASSPTFSEQFF. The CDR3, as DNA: TGTGCCAGTAGTCCGACATTTTCAGAGCAGTTCTTC.

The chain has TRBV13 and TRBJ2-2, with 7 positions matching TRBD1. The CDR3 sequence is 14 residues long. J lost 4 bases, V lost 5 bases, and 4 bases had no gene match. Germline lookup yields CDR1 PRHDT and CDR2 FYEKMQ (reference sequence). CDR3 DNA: TGTGCCAGCAGCCCCGACAGGGCCACCGGGGAGCTGTTTTTT. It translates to CASSPDRATGELFF.

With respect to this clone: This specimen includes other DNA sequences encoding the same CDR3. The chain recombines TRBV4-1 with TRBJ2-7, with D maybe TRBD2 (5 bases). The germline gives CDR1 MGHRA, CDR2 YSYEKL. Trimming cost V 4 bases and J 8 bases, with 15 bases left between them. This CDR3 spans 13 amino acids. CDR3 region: CASSPRTEGQQYF. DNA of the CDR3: TGCGCCAGCAGCCCCCGGACTGAGGGCCAGCAGTACTTC.

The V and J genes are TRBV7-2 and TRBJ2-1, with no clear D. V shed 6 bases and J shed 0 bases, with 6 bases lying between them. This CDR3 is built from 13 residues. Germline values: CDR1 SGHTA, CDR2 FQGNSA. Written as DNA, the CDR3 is TGTGCCAGCAGATCCAACTCCTACAATGAGCAGTTCTTC. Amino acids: CASRSNSYNEQFF. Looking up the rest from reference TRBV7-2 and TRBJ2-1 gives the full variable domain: GAGVSQSPSNKVTEKGKDVELRCDPISGHTALYWYRQSLGQGLEFLIYFQGNSAPDKSGLPSDRFSAERTGGSVSTLTIQRTQQEDSAVYLCASRSNSYNEQFFGPGTRLTVL.

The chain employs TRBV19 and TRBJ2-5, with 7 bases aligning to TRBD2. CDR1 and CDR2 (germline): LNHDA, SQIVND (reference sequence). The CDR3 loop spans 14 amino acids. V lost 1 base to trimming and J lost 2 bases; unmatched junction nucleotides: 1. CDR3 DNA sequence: TGTGCCAGTAGTATAGGGGGGGGACAAGAGACCCAGTACTTC. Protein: CASSIGGGQETQYF.

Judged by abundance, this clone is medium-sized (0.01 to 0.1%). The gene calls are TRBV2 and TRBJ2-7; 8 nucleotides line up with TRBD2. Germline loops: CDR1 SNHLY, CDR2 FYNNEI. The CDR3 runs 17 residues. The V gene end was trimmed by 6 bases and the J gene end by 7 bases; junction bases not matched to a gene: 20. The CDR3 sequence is CASSPTEVAGRSGEQYV. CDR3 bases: TGTGCCAGCAGCCCCACCGAGGTAGCGGGGCGCTCGGGGGAGCAGTACGTC.

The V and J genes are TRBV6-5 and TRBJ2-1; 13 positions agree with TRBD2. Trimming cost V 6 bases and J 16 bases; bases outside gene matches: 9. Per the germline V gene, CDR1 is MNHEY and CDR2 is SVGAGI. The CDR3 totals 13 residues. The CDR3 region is CASRRLAGGLIFF. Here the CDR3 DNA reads TGTGCCAGCAGGCGACTAGCGGGGGGCCTGATTTTCTTC.

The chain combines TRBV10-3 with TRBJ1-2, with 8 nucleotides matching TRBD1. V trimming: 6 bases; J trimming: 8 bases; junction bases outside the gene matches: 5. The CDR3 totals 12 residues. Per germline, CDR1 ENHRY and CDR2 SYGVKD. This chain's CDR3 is CAIRTGERGYTF. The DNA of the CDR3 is TGTGCCATCAGGACAGGGGAGCGAGGCTACACCTTC.

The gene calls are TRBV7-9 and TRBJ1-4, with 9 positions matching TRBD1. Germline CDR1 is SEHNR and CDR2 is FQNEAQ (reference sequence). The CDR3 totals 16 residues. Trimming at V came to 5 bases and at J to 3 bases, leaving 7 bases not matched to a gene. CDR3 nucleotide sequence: TGTGCCAGCAGCGACTACAGACAGGGGGCTAATGAAAAACTGTTTTTT. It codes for CASSDYRQGANEKLFF.

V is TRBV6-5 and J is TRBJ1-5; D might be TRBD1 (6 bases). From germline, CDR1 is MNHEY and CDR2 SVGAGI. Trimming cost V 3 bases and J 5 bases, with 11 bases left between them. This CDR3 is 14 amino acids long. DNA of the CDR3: TGTGCCAGCAGTTATACAGGGAGAGATCAGCCCCAGCATTTT. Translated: CASSYTGRDQPQHF.

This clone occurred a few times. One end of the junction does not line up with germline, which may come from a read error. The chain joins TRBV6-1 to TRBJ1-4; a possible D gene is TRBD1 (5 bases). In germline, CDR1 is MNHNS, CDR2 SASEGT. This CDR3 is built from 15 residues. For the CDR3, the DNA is TGTGCCAGCGGGATCGACAGTACAACTAATGAAAAACTCATTTTT. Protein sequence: CASGIDSTTNEKLIF.

In DNA form, the CDR3 reads TGCGCCAGCAGCCAAGAAGTACAGGGTTGGGCCACTGAAGCTTTCTTT. Translated: CASSQEVQGWATEAFF. The chain joins TRBV4-3 to TRBJ1-1, with D tentatively TRBD1 (6 bases). This CDR3 is 16 amino acids long. Deletions cut 0 bases from V and 4 bases from J, with 15 bases between. CDR1 is LGHNA, CDR2 YSLEER, per germline.

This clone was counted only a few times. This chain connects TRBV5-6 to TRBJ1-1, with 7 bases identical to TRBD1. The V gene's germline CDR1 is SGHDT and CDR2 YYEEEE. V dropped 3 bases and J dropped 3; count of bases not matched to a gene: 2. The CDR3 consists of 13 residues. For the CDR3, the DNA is TGTGCCAGCAGCTGGGACAGAGACACTGAAGCTTTCTTT. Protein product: CASSWDRDTEAFF.

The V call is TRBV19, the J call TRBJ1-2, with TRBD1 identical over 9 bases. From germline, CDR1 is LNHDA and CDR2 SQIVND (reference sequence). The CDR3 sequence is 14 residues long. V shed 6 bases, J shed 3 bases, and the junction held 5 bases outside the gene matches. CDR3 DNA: TGTGCCAGTAGATGGGGACAGGGCGACTATGGCTACACCTTC. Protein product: CASRWGQGDYGYTF.

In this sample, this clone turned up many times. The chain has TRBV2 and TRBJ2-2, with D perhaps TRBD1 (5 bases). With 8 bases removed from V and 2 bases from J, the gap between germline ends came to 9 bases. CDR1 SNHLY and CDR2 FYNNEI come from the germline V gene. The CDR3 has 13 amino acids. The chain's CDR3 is CASADTNTGELFF. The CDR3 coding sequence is TGTGCCAGCGCGGACACAAACACCGGGGAGCTGTTTTTT.

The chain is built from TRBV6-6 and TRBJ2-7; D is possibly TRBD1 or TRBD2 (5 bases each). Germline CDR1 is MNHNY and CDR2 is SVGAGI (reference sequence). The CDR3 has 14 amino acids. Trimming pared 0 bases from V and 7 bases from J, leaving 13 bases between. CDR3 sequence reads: CASSYSEGSGEQYV. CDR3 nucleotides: TGTGCCAGCAGTTACTCCGAGGGGTCGGGGGAGCAGTACGTC.

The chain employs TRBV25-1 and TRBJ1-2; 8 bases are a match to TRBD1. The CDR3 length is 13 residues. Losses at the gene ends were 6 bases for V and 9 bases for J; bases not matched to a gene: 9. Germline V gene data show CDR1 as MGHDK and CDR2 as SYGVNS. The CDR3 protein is CASRGQDKRSYTF. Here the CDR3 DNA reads TGTGCCAGCAGGGGACAGGATAAACGGAGCTACACCTTC.

Here the CDR3 reads CASSLDGSDTGELFF. The DNA for the CDR3 is TGTGCCAGCAGCTTAGACGGGTCTGACACCGGGGAGCTGTTTTTT. The chain links TRBV7-2 to TRBJ2-2; D is uncertain. Per the germline V gene, CDR1 is SGHTA and CDR2 is FQGNSA. V was pared by 1 base and J by 3 bases, with 9 bases between. There are 15 residues in the CDR3.

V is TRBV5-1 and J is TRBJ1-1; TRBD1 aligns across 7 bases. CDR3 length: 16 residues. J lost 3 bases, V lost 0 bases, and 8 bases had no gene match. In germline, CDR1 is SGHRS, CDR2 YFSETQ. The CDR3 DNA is TGCGCCAGCAGCTTGGACGGGGGACAGTCTTACACTGAAGCTTTCTTT. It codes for CASSLDGGQSYTEAFF.

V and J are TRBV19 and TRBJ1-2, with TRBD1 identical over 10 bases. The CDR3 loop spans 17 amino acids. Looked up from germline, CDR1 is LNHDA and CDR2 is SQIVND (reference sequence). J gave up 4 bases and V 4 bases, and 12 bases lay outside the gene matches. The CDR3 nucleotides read TGTGCCAGTAGTACACGCCTCGGACAGGGGGTAGGCTATGGCTACACCTTC. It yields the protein CASSTRLGQGVGYGYTF.

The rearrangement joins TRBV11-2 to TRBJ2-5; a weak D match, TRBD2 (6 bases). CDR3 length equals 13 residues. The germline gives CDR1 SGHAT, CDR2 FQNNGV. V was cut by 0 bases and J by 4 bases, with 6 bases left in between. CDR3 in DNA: TGTGCCAGCAGCTTAGAGGGACTAGAGACCCAGTACTTC. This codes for CASSLEGLETQYF.

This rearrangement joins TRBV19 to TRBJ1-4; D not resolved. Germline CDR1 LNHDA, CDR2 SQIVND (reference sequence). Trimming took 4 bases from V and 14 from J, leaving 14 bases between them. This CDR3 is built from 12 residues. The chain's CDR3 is CASSNRGLGLFF. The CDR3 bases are TGTGCCAGTAGTAACCGCGGGTTAGGGCTGTTTTTT.